Described below is a single T cell receptor beta chain sequence and its context. Time point: new active TB diagnosis, blood taken before or within 7 days of starting treatment. The data were taken from a study of T cells in tuberculosis. Germline V gene data show CDR1 as SQVTM and CDR2 as ANQGSEA. The J segment lost 6 bases and the V segment lost 8 bases, leaving 13 bases of the junction unmatched. CDR3 size: 14 residues. Profiled with immunoSEQ multiplex PCR; TCRdb holds only in-frame clones, not every one. This table holds 25,000 to 35,000 clones, about 90% found once. The receptor's source is an adult with tuberculosis. The material was PBMCs, obtained at tuberculosis diagnosis. J is TRBJ1-2 and V is TRBV29-1; 9 bases agree with TRBD1. This CDR3 reads CSLGIDRQGDGYTF. CDR3 sequence (DNA): TGCAGCTTGGGGATAGATAGACAGGGGGATGGCTACACCTTC.